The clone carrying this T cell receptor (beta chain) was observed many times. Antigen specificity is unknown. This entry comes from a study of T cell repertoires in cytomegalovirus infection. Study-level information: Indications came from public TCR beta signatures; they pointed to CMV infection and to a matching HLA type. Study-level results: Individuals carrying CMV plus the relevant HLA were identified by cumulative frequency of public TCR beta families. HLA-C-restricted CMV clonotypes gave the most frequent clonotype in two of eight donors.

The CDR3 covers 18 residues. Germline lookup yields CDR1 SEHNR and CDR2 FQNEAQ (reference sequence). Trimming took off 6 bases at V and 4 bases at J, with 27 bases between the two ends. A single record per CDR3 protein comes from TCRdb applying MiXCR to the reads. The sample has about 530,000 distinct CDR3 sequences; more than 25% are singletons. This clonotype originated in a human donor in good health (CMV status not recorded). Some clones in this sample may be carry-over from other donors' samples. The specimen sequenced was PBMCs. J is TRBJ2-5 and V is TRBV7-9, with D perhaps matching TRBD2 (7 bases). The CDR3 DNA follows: TGTGCCAGCAGTCGCCCGCTGGGGGGGGCCCCGTCTGGAGAGACCCAGTACTTC. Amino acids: CASSRPLGGAPSGETQYF. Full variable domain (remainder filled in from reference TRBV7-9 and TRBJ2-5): DTGVSQNPRHKITKRGQNVTFRCDPISEHNRLYWYRQTLGQGPEFLTYFQNEAQLEKSRLLSDRFSAERPKGSFSTLEIQRTEQGDSAMYLCASSRPLGGAPSGETQYFGPGTRLLVL.